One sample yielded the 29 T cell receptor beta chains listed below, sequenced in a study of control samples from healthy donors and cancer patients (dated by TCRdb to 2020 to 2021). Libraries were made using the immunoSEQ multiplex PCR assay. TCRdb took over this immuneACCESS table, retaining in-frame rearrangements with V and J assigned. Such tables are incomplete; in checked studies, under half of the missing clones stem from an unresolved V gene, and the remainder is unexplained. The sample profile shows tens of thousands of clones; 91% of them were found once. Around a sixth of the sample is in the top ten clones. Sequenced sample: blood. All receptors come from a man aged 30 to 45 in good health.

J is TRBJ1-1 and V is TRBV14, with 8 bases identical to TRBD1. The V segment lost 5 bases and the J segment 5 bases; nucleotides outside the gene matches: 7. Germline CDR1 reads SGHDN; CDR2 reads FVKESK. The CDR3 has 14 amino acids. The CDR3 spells CASSLRTGRTEAFF. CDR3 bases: TGTGCCAGCAGCTTGAGGACAGGGAGGACTGAAGCTTTCTTT. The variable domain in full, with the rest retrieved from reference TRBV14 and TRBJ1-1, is EAGVTQFPSHSVIEKGQTVTLRCDPISGHDNLYWYRRVMGKEIKFLLHFVKESKQDESGMPNNRFLAERTGGTYSTLKVQPAELEDSGVYFCASSLRTGRTEAFFGQGTRLTVV.

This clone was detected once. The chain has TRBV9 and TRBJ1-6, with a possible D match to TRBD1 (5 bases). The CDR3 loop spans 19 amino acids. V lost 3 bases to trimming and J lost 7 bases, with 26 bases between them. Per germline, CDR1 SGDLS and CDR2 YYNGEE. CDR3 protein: CASSATPRCRVSVNSPLHF. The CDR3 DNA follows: TGTGCCAGCAGCGCCACCCCTAGGTGCAGGGTCTCTGTAAATTCACCCCTCCACTTT.

CDR3 nucleotide sequence: TGTGCCAGCAGTGGGGACCCGGGGCCCTATGGCTACACCTTC. Its translation is CASSGDPGPYGYTF. This rearrangement joins TRBV28 to TRBJ1-2, with D perhaps matching TRBD1 (5 bases). Trimming cost V 5 bases and J 4 bases, with 14 bases left between them. Looked up from germline, CDR1 is MDHEN and CDR2 is SYDVKM. CDR3 length equals 14 residues.

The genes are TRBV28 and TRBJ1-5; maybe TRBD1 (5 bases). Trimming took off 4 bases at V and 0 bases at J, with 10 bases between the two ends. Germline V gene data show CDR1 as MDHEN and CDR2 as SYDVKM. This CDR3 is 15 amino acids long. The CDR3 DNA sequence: TGTGCCAGCAGTTACGGACACTATAGCAATCAGCCCCAGCATTTT. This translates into CASSYGHYSNQPQHF.

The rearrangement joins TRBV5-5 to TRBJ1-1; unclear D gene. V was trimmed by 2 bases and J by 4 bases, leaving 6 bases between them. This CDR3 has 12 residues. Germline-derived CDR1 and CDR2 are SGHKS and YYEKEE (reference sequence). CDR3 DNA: TGTGCCAGCAGCTTTTGGGGCACTGAAGCTTTCTTT. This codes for CASSFWGTEAFF.

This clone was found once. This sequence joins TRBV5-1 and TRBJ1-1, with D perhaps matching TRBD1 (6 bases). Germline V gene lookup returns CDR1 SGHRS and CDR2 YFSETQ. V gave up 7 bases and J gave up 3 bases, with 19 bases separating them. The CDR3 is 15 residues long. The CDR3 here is CASRRGGQLDTEAFF. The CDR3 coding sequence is TGCGCCAGCCGGAGGGGGGGCCAGTTGGACACTGAAGCTTTCTTT.

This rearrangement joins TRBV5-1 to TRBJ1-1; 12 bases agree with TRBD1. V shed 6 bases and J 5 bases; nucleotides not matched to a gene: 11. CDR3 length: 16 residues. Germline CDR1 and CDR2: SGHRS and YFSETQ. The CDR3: CASKIGTGGLGTEAFF. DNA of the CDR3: TGCGCCAGCAAAATTGGGACAGGGGGCTTGGGAACTGAAGCTTTCTTT.

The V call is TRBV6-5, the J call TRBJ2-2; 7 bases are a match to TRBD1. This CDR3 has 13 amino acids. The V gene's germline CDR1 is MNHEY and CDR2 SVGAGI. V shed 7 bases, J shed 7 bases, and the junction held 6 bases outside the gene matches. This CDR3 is CASIDRVGGELFF. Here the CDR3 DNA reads TGTGCCAGCATCGACAGGGTTGGCGGGGAGCTGTTTTTT.

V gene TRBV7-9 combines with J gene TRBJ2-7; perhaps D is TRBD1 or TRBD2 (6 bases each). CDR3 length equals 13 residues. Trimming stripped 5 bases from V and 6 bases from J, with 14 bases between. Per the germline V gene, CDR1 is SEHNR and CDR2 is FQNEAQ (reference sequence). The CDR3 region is CASSPGAGGEQYF. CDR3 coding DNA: TGTGCCAGCAGCCCGGGGGCCGGGGGCGAGCAGTACTTC. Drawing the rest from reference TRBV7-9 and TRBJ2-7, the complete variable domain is DTGVSQNPRHKITKRGQNVTFRCDPISEHNRLYWYRQTLGQGPEFLTYFQNEAQLEKSRLLSDRFSAERPKGSFSTLEIQRTEQGDSAMYLCASSPGAGGEQYFGPGTRLTVT.

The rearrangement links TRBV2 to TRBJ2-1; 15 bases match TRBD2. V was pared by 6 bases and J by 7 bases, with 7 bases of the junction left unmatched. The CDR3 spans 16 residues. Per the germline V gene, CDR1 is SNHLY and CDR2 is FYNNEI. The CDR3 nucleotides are TGTGCCAGCAGGGGGACTAGCGGGGGGACGAGGAATGAGCAGTTCTTC. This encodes CASRGTSGGTRNEQFF.

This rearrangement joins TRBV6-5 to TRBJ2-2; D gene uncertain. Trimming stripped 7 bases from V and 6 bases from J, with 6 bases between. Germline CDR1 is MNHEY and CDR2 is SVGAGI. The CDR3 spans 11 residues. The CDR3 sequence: CASTRPGELFF. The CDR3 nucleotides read TGTGCCAGCACTCGCCCCGGGGAGCTGTTTTTT.

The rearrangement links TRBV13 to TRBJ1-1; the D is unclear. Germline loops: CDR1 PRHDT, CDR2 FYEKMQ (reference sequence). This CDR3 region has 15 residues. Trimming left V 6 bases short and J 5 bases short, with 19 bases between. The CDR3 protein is CASRARARTETEAFF. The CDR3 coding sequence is TGTGCCAGCAGAGCCCGGGCTAGAACAGAAACTGAAGCTTTCTTT.

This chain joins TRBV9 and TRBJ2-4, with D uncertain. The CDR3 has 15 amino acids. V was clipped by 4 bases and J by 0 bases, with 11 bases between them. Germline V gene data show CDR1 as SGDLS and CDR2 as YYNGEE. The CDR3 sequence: CASSRSGLAKNIQYF. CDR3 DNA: TGTGCCAGCAGCCGTTCCGGGTTAGCCAAAAACATTCAGTACTTC.

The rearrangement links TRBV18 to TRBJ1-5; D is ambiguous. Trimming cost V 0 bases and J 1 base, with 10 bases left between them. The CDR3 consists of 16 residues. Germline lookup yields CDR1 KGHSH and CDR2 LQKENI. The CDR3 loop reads CASSPPSGRSNQPQHF. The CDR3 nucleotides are TGTGCCAGCTCACCACCGTCAGGCAGGAGCAATCAGCCCCAGCATTTT.

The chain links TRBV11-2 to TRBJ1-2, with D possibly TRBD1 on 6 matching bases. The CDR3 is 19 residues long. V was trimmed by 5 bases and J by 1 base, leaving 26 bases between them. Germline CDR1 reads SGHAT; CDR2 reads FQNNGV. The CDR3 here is CASSPIARKEGGRNYGYTF. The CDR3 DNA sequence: TGTGCCAGCAGCCCCATAGCCCGAAAAGAAGGGGGACGTAACTATGGCTACACCTTC.

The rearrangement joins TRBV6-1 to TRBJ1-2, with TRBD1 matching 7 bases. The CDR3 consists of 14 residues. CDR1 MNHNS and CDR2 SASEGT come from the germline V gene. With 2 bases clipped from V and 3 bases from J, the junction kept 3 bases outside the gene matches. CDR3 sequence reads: CASSETGVYYGYTF. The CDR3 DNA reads TGTGCCAGCAGTGAAACAGGGGTTTACTATGGCTACACCTTC.

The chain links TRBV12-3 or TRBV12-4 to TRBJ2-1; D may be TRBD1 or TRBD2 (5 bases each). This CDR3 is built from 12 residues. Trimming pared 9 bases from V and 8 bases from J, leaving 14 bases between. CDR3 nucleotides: TGTGCCAGTCTAAACCGGGGCTATGAGCAGTTCTTC. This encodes CASLNRGYEQFF.

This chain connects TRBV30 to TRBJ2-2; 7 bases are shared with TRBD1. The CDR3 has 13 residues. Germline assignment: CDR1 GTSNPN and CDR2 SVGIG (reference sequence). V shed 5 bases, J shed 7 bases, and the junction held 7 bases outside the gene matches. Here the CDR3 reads CAWDRVNVGELFF. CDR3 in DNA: TGTGCCTGGGACAGGGTTAACGTCGGGGAGCTGTTTTTT.

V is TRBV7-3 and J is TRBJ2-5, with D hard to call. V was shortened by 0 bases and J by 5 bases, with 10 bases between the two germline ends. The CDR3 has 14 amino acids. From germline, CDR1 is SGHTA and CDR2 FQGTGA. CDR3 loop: CASSLTGPRETQYF. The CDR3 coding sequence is TGTGCCAGCAGCTTAACCGGGCCTCGGGAGACCCAGTACTTC.

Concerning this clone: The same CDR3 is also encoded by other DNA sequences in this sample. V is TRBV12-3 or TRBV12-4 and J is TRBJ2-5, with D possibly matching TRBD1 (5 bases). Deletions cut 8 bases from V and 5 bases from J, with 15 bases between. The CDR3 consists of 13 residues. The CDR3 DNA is TGTGCCAGCGAAAGGGGATTCCAGGAGACCCAGTACTTC. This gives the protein CASERGFQETQYF.

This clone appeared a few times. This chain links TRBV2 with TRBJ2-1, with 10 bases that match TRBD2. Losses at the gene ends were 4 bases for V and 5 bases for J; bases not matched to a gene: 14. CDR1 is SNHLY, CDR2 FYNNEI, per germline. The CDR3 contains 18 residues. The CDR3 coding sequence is TGTGCCAGCAGTGGGCCCCTCTTATCTAGCGGGGGAGACAATGAGCAGTTCTTC. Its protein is CASSGPLLSSGGDNEQFF.

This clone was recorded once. As DNA, the CDR3 is TGTGCCAGCAGCGTGGGGTATGCAGATACGCAGTATTTT. Its translation: CASSVGYADTQYF. This chain links TRBV9 with TRBJ2-3, with unresolved D. Looked up from germline, CDR1 is SGDLS and CDR2 is YYNGEE. V was trimmed by 2 bases and J by 4 bases, leaving 8 bases between them. The CDR3 length is 13 residues.

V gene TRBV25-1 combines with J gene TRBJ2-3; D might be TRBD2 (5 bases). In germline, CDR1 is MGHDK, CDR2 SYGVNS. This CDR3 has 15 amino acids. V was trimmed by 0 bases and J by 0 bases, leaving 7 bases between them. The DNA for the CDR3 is TGTGCCAGCAGTGAATATAGGACTAGCACAGATACGCAGTATTTT. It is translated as CASSEYRTSTDTQYF.

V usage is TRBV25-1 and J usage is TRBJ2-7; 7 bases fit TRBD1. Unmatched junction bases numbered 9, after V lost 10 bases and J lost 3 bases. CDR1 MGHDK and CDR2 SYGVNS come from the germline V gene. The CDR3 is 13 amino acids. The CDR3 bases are TGTGCCACCCGGGACAGTTACATCTACGAGCAGTACTTC. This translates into CATRDSYIYEQYF.

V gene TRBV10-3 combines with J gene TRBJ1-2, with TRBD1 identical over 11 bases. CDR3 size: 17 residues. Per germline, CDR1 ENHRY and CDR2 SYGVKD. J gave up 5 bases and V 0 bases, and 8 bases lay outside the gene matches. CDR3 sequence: CAISESGQGAISYGYTF. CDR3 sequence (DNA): TGTGCCATCAGTGAGTCAGGACAGGGGGCGATATCGTATGGCTACACCTTC.

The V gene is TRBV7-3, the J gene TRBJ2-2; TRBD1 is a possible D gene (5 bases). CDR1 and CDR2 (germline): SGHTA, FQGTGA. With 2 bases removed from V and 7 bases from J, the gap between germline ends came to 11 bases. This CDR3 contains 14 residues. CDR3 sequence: CASSLGSGFGELFF. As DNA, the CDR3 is TGTGCCAGCAGCTTAGGGTCAGGGTTCGGGGAGCTGTTTTTT.

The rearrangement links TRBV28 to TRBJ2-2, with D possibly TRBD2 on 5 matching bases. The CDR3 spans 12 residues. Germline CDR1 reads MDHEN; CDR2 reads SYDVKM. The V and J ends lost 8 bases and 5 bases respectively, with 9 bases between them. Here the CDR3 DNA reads TGTGCCAGCGGACGAGGGACCGGGGAGCTGTTTTTT. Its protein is CASGRGTGELFF. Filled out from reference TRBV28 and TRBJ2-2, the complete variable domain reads DVKVTQSSRYLVKRTGEKVFLECVQDMDHENMFWYRQDPGLGLRLIYFSYDVKMKEKGDIPEGYSVSREKKERFSLILESASTNQTSMYLCASGRGTGELFFGEGSRLTVL.

CDR3 amino acids: CASSFSGGIPEAFF. The CDR3 DNA is TGTGCCAGCAGCTTTTCAGGGGGCATACCTGAAGCTTTCTTT. The rearrangement joins TRBV5-4 to TRBJ1-1; 8 bases align to TRBD1. The V gene's germline CDR1 is SGHNT and CDR2 YYREEE (reference sequence). The CDR3 has 14 amino acids. The V gene end was trimmed by 2 bases and the J gene end by 6 bases; junction bases not matched to a gene: 6. Using reference TRBV5-4 and TRBJ1-1 for the parts outside the CDR3, the full variable domain is ETGVTQSPTHLIKTRGQQVTLRCSSQSGHNTVSWYQQALGQGPQFIFQYYREEENGRGNFPPRFSGLQFPNYSSELNVNALELDDSALYLCASSFSGGIPEAFFGQGTRLTVV.

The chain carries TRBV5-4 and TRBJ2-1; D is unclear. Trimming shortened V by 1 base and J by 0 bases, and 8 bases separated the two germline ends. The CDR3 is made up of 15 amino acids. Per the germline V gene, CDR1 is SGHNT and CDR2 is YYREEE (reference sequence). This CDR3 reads CASSLTPSSYNEQFF. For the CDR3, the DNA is TGTGCCAGCAGCTTGACACCCTCCTCCTACAATGAGCAGTTCTTC.